These 24 T cell receptor beta chains were sequenced from one sample in a study of cytomegalovirus exposure and HLA in healthy donors. It was with 60 Vbeta and 13 Jbeta primers that the PCR ran. Sequencing used immunoSEQ multiplex PCR; TCRdb keeps in-frame clones, though not all of them. Altogether tens of thousands of clones are present, 70% to 85% being singletons, with the ten largest covering 3.6%. Sequencing was carried out using PBMCs. The receptor source for this set is a woman aged 18-29 years in good health and CMV-seronegative.

The J gene is TRBJ2-5, the V gene TRBV5-5; 10 bases map to TRBD2. There are 14 residues in the CDR3. CDR1 and CDR2 (germline): SGHKS, YYEKEE (reference sequence). V gave up 5 bases and J gave up 5 bases; unmatched junction bases: 6. This chain's CDR3 is CASSPLAGRETQYF. In nucleotides, the CDR3 is TGTGCCAGCAGTCCACTAGCGGGAAGGGAGACCCAGTACTTC.

The V gene is TRBV7-7, the J gene TRBJ1-2; 9 nucleotides agree with TRBD1. Trimming took 0 bases from V and 10 from J; bases not matched to a gene: 15. CDR1 SSHAT and CDR2 FNYEAQ come from the germline V gene (reference sequence). This CDR3 region has 17 residues. CDR3 DNA sequence: TGTGCCAGCAGCTTAGCGATTAACAACAGGGGGCGACGGAACTACACCTTC. It encodes CASSLAINNRGRRNYTF.

The rearrangement links TRBV9 to TRBJ1-2; weak D call: TRBD1 (5 bases). Germline V lookup: CDR1 SGDLS, CDR2 YYNGEE. V was trimmed by 0 bases and J by 4 bases, leaving 7 bases between them. The length of the CDR3 is 13 residues. CDR3 nucleotide sequence: TGTGCCAGCAGCGTAGAAGGGGTCTATGGCTACACCTTC. Translated: CASSVEGVYGYTF. Full variable domain (remainder filled in from reference TRBV9 and TRBJ1-2): DSGVTQTPKHLITATGQRVTLRCSPRSGDLSVYWYQQSLDQGLQFLIQYYNGEERAKGNILERFSAQQFPDLHSELNLSSLELGDSALYFCASSVEGVYGYTFGSGTRLTVV.

The chain combines TRBV7-2 with TRBJ2-5; 12 bases are shared with TRBD2. The CDR3 totals 15 residues. Losses at the gene ends were 7 bases for V and 5 bases for J; bases not matched to a gene: 8. Germline lookup yields CDR1 SGHTA and CDR2 FQGNSA. CDR3 sequence reads: CASTRPGLAGETQYF. The CDR3 coding sequence is TGTGCCAGCACGAGACCGGGACTAGCGGGTGAGACCCAGTACTTC. Complete variable domain (other parts from reference TRBV7-2 and TRBJ2-5): GAGVSQSPSNKVTEKGKDVELRCDPISGHTALYWYRQSLGQGLEFLIYFQGNSAPDKSGLPSDRFSAERTGGSVSTLTIQRTQQEDSAVYLCASTRPGLAGETQYFGPGTRLLVL.

This clone was observed a single time. This chain uses TRBV18 with TRBJ2-3; 7 bases fit TRBD2. The CDR3 contains 17 residues. V gave up 3 bases and J gave up 7 bases; unmatched junction bases: 16. Looked up from germline, CDR1 is KGHSH and CDR2 is LQKENI. The CDR3 bases are TGTGCCAGCTCACCCGCGACTAGCTATGAGGTTCGAAATACGCAGTATTTT. Translation gives CASSPATSYEVRNTQYF.

The V call is TRBV7-2, the J call TRBJ1-5; D is perhaps TRBD1 (5 bases). Between the trimmed V and J ends, which lost 5 bases and 8 bases, there was a span of 16 bases. Per germline, CDR1 SGHTA and CDR2 FQGNSA. This CDR3 has 14 amino acids. CDR3 nucleotide sequence: TGTGCCAGCAGCCTCCCTGGCGGGGGGAAGCCCCAGCATTTT. Translation: CASSLPGGGKPQHF.

This chain connects TRBV30 to TRBJ1-5, with D possibly TRBD1 on 6 matching bases. Trimming cost V 4 bases and J 5 bases, with 15 bases left between them. This CDR3 region has 14 residues. Germline loops: CDR1 GTSNPN, CDR2 SVGIG (reference sequence). CDR3 coding DNA: TGTGCCTGGACCCGCAGGGGCCCGCATCAGCCCCAGCATTTT. It translates to CAWTRRGPHQPQHF.

The chain joins TRBV5-4 to TRBJ2-1, with TRBD1 identical over 9 bases. CDR3 length equals 15 residues. J gave up 4 bases and V 4 bases, and 6 bases lay outside the gene matches. Germline CDR1 and CDR2: SGHNT and YYREEE (reference sequence). DNA of the CDR3: TGTGCCAGCAGCCTGACCGGGACAGGGTACAATGAGCAGTTCTTC. It specifies CASSLTGTGYNEQFF.

The chain joins TRBV30 to TRBJ2-1, with 13 bases identical to TRBD2. Germline V gene data show CDR1 as GTSNPN and CDR2 as SVGIG (reference sequence). V was pared by 3 bases and J by 7 bases, with 0 bases of the junction left unmatched. CDR3 length equals 13 residues. The CDR3 DNA is TGTGCCTGGAGACTAGCGGGAGGGAATGAGCAGTTCTTC. This gives the protein CAWRLAGGNEQFF.

The rearrangement links TRBV6-4 to TRBJ2-3, with 13 bases matching TRBD2. Germline lookup yields CDR1 MRHNA and CDR2 SNTAGT. Losses at the gene ends were 4 bases for V and 1 base for J; bases not matched to a gene: 2. The CDR3 spans 16 residues. CDR3 in DNA: TGTGCCAGCAGTGGAGGGACTAGCGGGGGCACAGATACGCAGTATTTT. Translating it yields CASSGGTSGGTDTQYF.

The chain carries TRBV19 and TRBJ2-1; 10 nucleotides agree with TRBD2. V shed 4 bases, J shed 4 bases, and the junction held 7 bases outside the gene matches. From germline, CDR1 is LNHDA and CDR2 SQIVND (reference sequence). The CDR3 has 16 amino acids. CDR3 sequence: CASSTRTSGRYNEQFF. In nucleotides, the CDR3 is TGTGCCAGTAGTACTCGGACTAGCGGACGTTACAATGAGCAGTTCTTC.

The rearrangement links TRBV7-2 to TRBJ2-1, with D tentatively TRBD2 (5 bases). This CDR3 has 14 amino acids. The V gene's germline CDR1 is SGHTA and CDR2 FQGNSA. With 1 base removed from V and 4 bases from J, the gap between germline ends came to 8 bases. CDR3 sequence reads: CASSLDSVYNEQFF. CDR3 coding DNA: TGTGCCAGCAGCTTAGATAGCGTATACAATGAGCAGTTCTTC.

In this sample, this clone turned up once. The chain carries TRBV5-1 and TRBJ1-2; TRBD1 might be the D (5 bases). This CDR3 region has 14 residues. Trimming pared 4 bases from V and 4 bases from J, leaving 14 bases between. Germline CDR1 and CDR2: SGHRS and YFSETQ. This CDR3 reads CASSLTAGGYGYTF. Here the CDR3 DNA reads TGCGCCAGCAGCCTTACTGCCGGGGGCTATGGCTACACCTTC. The full variable domain, completed using reference TRBV5-1 and TRBJ1-2, is KAGVTQTPRYLIKTRGQQVTLSCSPISGHRSVSWYQQTPGQGLQFLFEYFSETQRNKGNFPGRFSGRQFSNSRSEMNVSTLELGDSALYLCASSLTAGGYGYTFGSGTRLTVV.

The CDR3 reads CASGGGWSNQPQHF. The DNA for the CDR3 is TGTGCCAGCGGGGGAGGGTGGAGCAATCAGCCCCAGCATTTT. This rearrangement joins TRBV25-1 to TRBJ1-5; D possibly corresponds to TRBD1 (5 bases). This CDR3 is built from 14 residues. Trimming pared 8 bases from V and 1 base from J, leaving 12 bases between. The germline CDR1 and CDR2 sequences are MGHDK and SYGVNS. The whole variable domain, filled in from reference TRBV25-1 and TRBJ1-5, reads EADIYQTPRYLVIGTGKKITLECSQTMGHDKMYWYQQDPGMELHLIHYSYGVNSTEKGDLSSESTVSRIRTEHFPLTLESARPSHTSQYLCASGGGWSNQPQHFGDGTRLSIL.

Remarks on this clone: An end of the junction does not agree with germline; a read error may underlie this. V is TRBV7-9 and J is TRBJ2-2, with D tentatively TRBD2 (6 bases). CDR3 size: 16 residues. CDR1 is SEHNR and CDR2 is FQNEAQ in the germline V gene (reference sequence). The CDR3 region is CSSSPPPTSHRRELFF. The DNA for the CDR3 is TGTTCCAGCAGCCCACCACCTACTAGCCACAGGCGGGAGCTGTTTTTT.

V and J are TRBV7-8 and TRBJ2-5; a possible D gene is TRBD1 (5 bases). From germline, CDR1 is SGHVS and CDR2 FQNEAQ. Deletions cut 0 bases from V and 4 bases from J, with 6 bases between. The length of the CDR3 is 13 residues. The CDR3 spells CASSLAQGETQYF. In DNA, the CDR3 is TGTGCCAGCAGCTTAGCGCAGGGAGAGACCCAGTACTTC. The variable domain in full, with the rest retrieved from reference TRBV7-8 and TRBJ2-5, is GAGVSQSPRYKVAKRGQDVALRCDPISGHVSLFWYQQALGQGPEFLTYFQNEAQLDKSGLPSDRFFAERPEGSVSTLKIQRTQQEDSAVYLCASSLAQGETQYFGPGTRLLVL.

This chain joins TRBV7-6 and TRBJ2-4; D might be TRBD1 (6 bases). Per the germline V gene, CDR1 is SGHVS and CDR2 is FNYEAQ. V lost 1 base and J lost 6, with 16 bases in between. This CDR3 has 16 residues. The CDR3 nucleotides are TGTGCCAGCAGCTTAGGGGTAGGGGGTGATATAAACATTCAGTACTTC. It yields the protein CASSLGVGGDINIQYF.

The J gene is TRBJ1-2, the V gene TRBV7-2; the D is unclear. The CDR3 runs to 14 residues. Trimming shortened V by 0 bases and J by 5 bases, and 10 bases separated the two germline ends. Germline V gene data show CDR1 as SGHTA and CDR2 as FQGNSA. This CDR3 reads CASSLAGERYGYTF. Here the CDR3 DNA reads TGTGCCAGCAGCTTAGCCGGGGAGCGATATGGCTACACCTTC.

The J gene is TRBJ2-3, the V gene TRBV27, with 8 positions matching TRBD2. V shed 2 bases and J 1 base; nucleotides not matched to a gene: 5. CDR1 and CDR2 from the germline V gene are MNHEY and SMNVEV (reference sequence). The CDR3 sequence is 16 residues long. The CDR3 DNA sequence: TGTGCCAGCAGTTTAGGAGCGACTAGCGGCACAGATACGCAGTATTTT. Translated: CASSLGATSGTDTQYF.

This clone has a handful of counts. This chain uses TRBV5-5 with TRBJ2-1; 7 bases are a match to TRBD1. The length of the CDR3 is 13 residues. V trimming: 4 bases; J trimming: 9 bases; junction bases outside the gene matches: 7. In germline, CDR1 is SGHKS, CDR2 YYEKEE (reference sequence). The CDR3 nucleotides are TGTGCCAGCAGCACTACAGGGGTGACTGAGCAGTTCTTC. This codes for CASSTTGVTEQFF. The whole variable domain, filled in from reference TRBV5-5 and TRBJ2-1, reads DAGVTQSPTHLIKTRGQQVTLRCSPISGHKSVSWYQQVLGQGPQFIFQYYEKEERGRGNFPDRFSARQFPNYSSELNVNALLLGDSALYLCASSTTGVTEQFFGPGTRLTVL.

The chain joins TRBV5-3 to TRBJ2-3; 7 nucleotides line up with TRBD2. TRBV5-3 is an open reading frame, and its role is uncertain. V dropped 4 bases and J dropped 0; count of bases not matched to a gene: 14. The CDR3 totals 18 residues. CDR3 in amino acids: CARSGRGHRVSSTDTQYF. The CDR3 DNA reads as TGTGCCAGAAGCGGGAGGGGTCACCGTGTCTCTAGCACAGATACGCAGTATTTT.

Regarding this clone: A read error may account for a junction end that differs from germline. J is TRBJ1-5 and V is TRBV6-1, with unresolved D. CDR3 size: 15 residues. Germline assignment: CDR1 MNHNS and CDR2 SASEGT. CDR3 sequence (DNA): TGTGCCAGCCAGGAGGTCGCCGATAGCAATCAGCCCCAGAATTTT. It encodes CASQEVADSNQPQNF.

Worth noting for this clone: Other DNA sequences in this specimen translate into the identical CDR3. The rearrangement links TRBV6-4 to TRBJ2-1; 10 positions match TRBD2. Per the germline V gene, CDR1 is MRHNA and CDR2 is SNTAGT. The junction had 2 bases not matched to a gene; V was cut back by 0 bases and J by 6 bases. The CDR3 loop spans 15 amino acids. The CDR3 region has the DNA TGTGCCAGCAGTGACTCGAGCGGGGGGGCCAATGAGCAGTTCTTC. Translating it yields CASSDSSGGANEQFF.

This rearrangement joins TRBV7-9 to TRBJ2-5; 13 nucleotides agree with TRBD2. J lost 5 bases, V lost 2 bases, and 5 bases had no gene match. The CDR3 sequence is 16 residues long. CDR1 SEHNR and CDR2 FQNEAQ come from the germline V gene (reference sequence). CDR3 residues: CASSLTGTSGVETQYF. The CDR3 DNA reads as TGTGCCAGCAGCTTAACCGGGACTAGCGGGGTTGAGACCCAGTACTTC.